These T cell receptor beta chains were read from a single sample in a study of T cell responses to AZD1222 COVID-19 vaccine. Some clones are missing from TCRdb's copy, which holds only in-frame ones; the method was immunoSEQ multiplex PCR. The sample holds approximately 150,000 clones; roughly nine tenths are singletons and the top ten take 2.6%. This sample comprised peripheral blood, obtained on day 0 of AZD1222 vaccination. The source is an adult in good health. Both conserved end residues are part of each CDR3. Each record gives: V gene, clone size, J gene, D gene, CDR3 protein, CDR3 DNA. The D gene is left open where the match is weak. Expanded clones get a size class; other rows say once, few or many, or leave the size out.

TRBV5-4	-	TRBJ2-1	-	CASSDPAGREREHEQFF	TGTGCCAGCAGCGACCCCGCTGGCCGGGAGAGGGAACATGAGCAGTTCTTC
TRBV11-1	once	TRBJ1-3	TRBD1	CASSLAGTGGNTIYF	TGTGCCAGCAGCTTAGCCGGGACAGGAGGAAACACCATATATTTT
TRBV5-1	-	TRBJ2-3	-	CASGLLGGGEDTQYF	TGCGCCAGCGGGCTCCTGGGAGGAGGAGAAGATACGCAGTATTTT
TRBV20-1	-	TRBJ2-1	-	CSASTVAAYNEQFF	TGCAGTGCTAGTACGGTAGCGGCCTACAATGAGCAGTTCTTC
TRBV18	-	TRBJ2-2	-	CASSLKREQGTGELFF	TGTGCCAGCTCACTGAAACGGGAACAGGGTACCGGGGAGCTGTTTTTT
TRBV18	-	TRBJ2-1	TRBD2	CASSPLLAGPNEQFF	TGTGCCAGCTCACCATTACTAGCGGGACCCAATGAGCAGTTCTTC
TRBV7-2	-	TRBJ2-5	-	CASSRTTLETQYF	TGTGCCAGCAGCCGGACGACGTTAGAGACCCAGTACTTC
TRBV5-6	-	TRBJ1-4	-	CASSLVINEKLFF	TGTGCCAGCAGCTTGGTCATTAATGAAAAACTGTTTTTT
TRBV24-1	-	TRBJ2-7	-	CATSDPTEPYEQYF	TGTGCCACCAGTGACCCGACGGAACCCTACGAGCAGTACTTC
TRBV27	-	TRBJ1-2	TRBD1	CASSPQGEYGYTF	TGTGCCAGCAGTCCTCAGGGGGAGTATGGCTACACCTTC
TRBV2	-	TRBJ2-3	-	CASSESGVTDTQYF	TGTGCCAGCAGTGAATCCGGGGTCACAGATACGCAGTATTTT
TRBV7-2	-	TRBJ1-1	-	CASRAPVIWDTNTEAFF	TGTGCCAGCAGAGCCCCGGTTATTTGGGACACGAACACTGAAGCTTTCTTT
TRBV19	-	TRBJ1-1	-	CASSAGVHTEAFF	TGTGCCAGTAGCGCAGGGGTACACACTGAAGCTTTCTTT
TRBV6-5	-	TRBJ2-7	-	CATRREVPREQYF	TGTGCCACTCGCAGGGAGGTCCCTCGTGAGCAGTACTTC
TRBV3-1/TRBV3-2	-	TRBJ1-5	-	CASSQDFGANQPQHF	TGTGCCAGCAGCCAAGATTTCGGGGCTAATCAGCCCCAGCATTTT
TRBV6-1	-	TRBJ1-2	-	CASSEGSLPYGYTF	TGTGCCAGCAGTGAAGGCAGCTTACCCTATGGCTACACCTTC